This section outlines one T cell receptor (beta chain) sequence together with its context. The record originates from a study of shared clonotypes between healthy human individuals. Investigators spread the genomic DNA of each subset evenly over several immunoSEQ plates. The protocol was immunoSEQ multiplex PCR, while the TCRdb copy is restricted to in-frame clones and leaves out a portion. The profile shows roughly 1,600,000 clones, approximately 98.5% of them singletons. Per germline, CDR1 MNHNS and CDR2 SASEGT. V lost 7 bases and J lost 5, with 9 bases in between. CDR3 size: 11 residues. The receptor was isolated from a man aged 25-40 years in good health. Sequenced material: naive CD4+ T cells sorted from blood. Subset meaning: CD45RA+ positively selected. The rearrangement uses TRBV6-1 and TRBJ2-7; D is unresolved. The chain's CDR3 is CASTGSNEQYF. The CDR3 nucleotides read TGTGCCAGCACAGGTTCCAACGAGCAGTACTTC.